This T cell receptor (beta chain) was captured by sequencing in a study of blood T cell repertoires in COVID-19. In the original workflow: Amplification of reference gene primers was used by the study to estimate nucleated cell counts. Profiling relied on immunoSEQ multiplex PCR, and the TCRdb table lists in-frame clones only, not all of them. That table furnishes V, J and clone size, whereas the DNA furnished D and trimming. The sample has 350,000 to 400,000 clones; roughly nine tenths are singletons. Two negative PCRs, clearance, or symptom resolution characterized the recovered Cohort 3 donors. CDR1 SNHLY and CDR2 FYNNEI come from the germline V gene. The ends were cut back, 6 bases at V and 2 bases at J, with 12 bases in the middle. The CDR3 has 14 amino acids.

The clonotype comes from a young woman who had recovered from COVID-19. The V and J genes are TRBV2 and TRBJ2-3; tentatively, D is TRBD1 (5 bases). The sequenced sample consisted of PBMCs or T cells enriched from blood (not recorded which). The CDR3: CASRRQPSTDTQYF. DNA for the CDR3: TGTGCCAGCAGACGACAGCCGTCCACAGATACGCAGTATTTT.